This T cell receptor (beta chain) was captured in a study of cytomegalovirus exposure and HLA in healthy donors. The overall study: A data release that came early held approximately 85 million unique TCRs from HLA-typed donors.

Notes on this clone: Its specificity is not known.

Study-level results: Reportedly, HLA-A and HLA-B alleles of most subjects were accurately predicted from TCR beta. Rare sequences made up most TCRs, while some public TCRs were found in many donors. In a later analysis, an Asian-associated ancestry cluster reportedly showed fewer N-insertions than the roughly 730-donor mean.

The PCR was carried out with 60 Vbeta primers and 13 Jbeta primers. Generated by immunoSEQ multiplex PCR, the TCRdb table keeps only in-frame clones and is missing some. The sample holds about 110,000 clones, about 70% seen once. The CDR3 is 16 amino acids. The V gene's germline CDR1 is LNHDA and CDR2 SQIVND (reference sequence). J gave up 0 bases and V 8 bases, and 8 bases lay outside the gene matches. The sequence was collected from a woman aged 45 to 65 in good health and CMV-seropositive. The V gene is TRBV19, the J gene TRBJ1-1, with 11 bases fitting TRBD1. The sequencing input was PBMCs. CDR3 sequence reads: CASQTRDRGMNTEAFF. The CDR3 DNA sequence: TGTGCCAGTCAGACACGGGACAGGGGGATGAACACTGAAGCTTTCTTT.